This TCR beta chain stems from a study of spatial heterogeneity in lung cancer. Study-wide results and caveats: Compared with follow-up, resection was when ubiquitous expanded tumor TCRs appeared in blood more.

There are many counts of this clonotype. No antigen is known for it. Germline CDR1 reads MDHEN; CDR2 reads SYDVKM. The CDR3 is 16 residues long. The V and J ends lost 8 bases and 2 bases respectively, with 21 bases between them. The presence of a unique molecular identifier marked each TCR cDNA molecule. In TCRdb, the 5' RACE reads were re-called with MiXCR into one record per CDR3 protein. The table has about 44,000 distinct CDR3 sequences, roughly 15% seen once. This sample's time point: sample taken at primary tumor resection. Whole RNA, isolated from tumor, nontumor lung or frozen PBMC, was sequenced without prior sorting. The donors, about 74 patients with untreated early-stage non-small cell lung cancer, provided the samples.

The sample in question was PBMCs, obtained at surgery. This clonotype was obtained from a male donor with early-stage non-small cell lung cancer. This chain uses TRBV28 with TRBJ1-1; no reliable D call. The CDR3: CASRTLIPDLNTEAFF. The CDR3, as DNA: TGTGCCAGCCGGACTCTAATCCCGGACCTCAACACTGAAGCTTTCTTT.